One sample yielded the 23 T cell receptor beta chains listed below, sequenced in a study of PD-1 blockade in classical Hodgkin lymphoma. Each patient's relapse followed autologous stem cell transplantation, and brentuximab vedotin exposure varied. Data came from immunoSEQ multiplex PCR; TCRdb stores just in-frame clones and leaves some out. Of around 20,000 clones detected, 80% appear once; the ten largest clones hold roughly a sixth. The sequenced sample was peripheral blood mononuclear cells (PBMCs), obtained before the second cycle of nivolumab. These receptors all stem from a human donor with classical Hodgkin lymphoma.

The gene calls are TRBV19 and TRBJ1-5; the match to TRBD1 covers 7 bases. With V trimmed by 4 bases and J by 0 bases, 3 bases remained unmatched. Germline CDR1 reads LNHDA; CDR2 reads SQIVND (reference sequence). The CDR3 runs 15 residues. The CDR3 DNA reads TGTGCCAGTAGTACGGGACAGAGTAGCAATCAGCCCCAGCATTTT. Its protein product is CASSTGQSSNQPQHF.

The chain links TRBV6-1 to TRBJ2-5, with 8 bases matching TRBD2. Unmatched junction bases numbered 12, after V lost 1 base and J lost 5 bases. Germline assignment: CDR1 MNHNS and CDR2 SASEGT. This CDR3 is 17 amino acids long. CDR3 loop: CASSEVQRGRIAETQYF. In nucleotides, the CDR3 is TGTGCCAGCAGTGAAGTTCAGCGGGGGAGGATCGCGGAGACCCAGTACTTC.

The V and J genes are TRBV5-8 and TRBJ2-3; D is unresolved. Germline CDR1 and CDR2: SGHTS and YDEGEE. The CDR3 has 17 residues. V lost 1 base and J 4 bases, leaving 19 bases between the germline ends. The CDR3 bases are TGTGCCAGCAGCTTGTCCTCTAGGAAACTAACCCCAGATACGCAGTATTTT. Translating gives CASSLSSRKLTPDTQYF.

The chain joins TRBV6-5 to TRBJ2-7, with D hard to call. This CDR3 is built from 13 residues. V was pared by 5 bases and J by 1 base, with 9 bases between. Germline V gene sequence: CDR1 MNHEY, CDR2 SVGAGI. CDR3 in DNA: TGTGCCAGCAGTGTTGGCAATTCCTACGAGCAGTACGTC. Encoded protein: CASSVGNSYEQYV.

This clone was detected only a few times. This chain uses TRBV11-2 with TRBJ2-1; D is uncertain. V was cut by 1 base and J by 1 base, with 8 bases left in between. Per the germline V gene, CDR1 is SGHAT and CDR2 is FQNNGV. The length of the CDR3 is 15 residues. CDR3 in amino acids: CASSLGVVSYNEQFF. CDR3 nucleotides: TGTGCCAGCAGCTTAGGTGTAGTATCCTACAATGAGCAGTTCTTC.

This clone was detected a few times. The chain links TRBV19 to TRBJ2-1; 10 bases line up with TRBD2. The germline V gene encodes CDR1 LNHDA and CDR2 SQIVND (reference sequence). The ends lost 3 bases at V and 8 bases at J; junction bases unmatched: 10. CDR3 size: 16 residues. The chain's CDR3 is CASSIGLAGVGYEQFF. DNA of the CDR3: TGTGCCAGTAGTATCGGGCTAGCGGGAGTGGGCTATGAGCAGTTCTTC.

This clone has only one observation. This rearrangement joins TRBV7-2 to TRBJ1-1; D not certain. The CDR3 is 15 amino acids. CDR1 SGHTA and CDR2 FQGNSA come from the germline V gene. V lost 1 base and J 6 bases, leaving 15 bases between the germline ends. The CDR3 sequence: CASSLGPAGVAEAFF. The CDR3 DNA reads TGTGCCAGCAGCTTAGGTCCCGCAGGAGTCGCTGAAGCTTTCTTT.

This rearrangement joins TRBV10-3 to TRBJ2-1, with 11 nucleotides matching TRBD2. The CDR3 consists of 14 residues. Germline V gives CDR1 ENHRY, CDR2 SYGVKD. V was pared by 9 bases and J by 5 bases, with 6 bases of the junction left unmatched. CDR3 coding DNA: TGTGCCATGGCCCCGACTAGCGGGAACAATGAGCAGTTCTTC. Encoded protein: CAMAPTSGNNEQFF.

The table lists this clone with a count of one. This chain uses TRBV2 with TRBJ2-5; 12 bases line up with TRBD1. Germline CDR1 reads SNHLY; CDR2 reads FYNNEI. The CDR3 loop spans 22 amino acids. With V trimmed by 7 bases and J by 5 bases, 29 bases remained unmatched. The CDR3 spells CASTYLPGQGAEGGKYGETQYF. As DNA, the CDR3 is TGTGCCAGCACATACCTACCGGGACAGGGGGCAGAAGGCGGGAAATACGGGGAGACCCAGTACTTC.

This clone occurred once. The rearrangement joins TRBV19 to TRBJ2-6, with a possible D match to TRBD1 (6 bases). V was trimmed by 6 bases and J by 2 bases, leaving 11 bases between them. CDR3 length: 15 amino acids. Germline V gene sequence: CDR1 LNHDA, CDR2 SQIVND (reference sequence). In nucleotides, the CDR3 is TGTGCCAGTAGATCGCAGGGGCCTGGGGCCAACGTCCTGACTTTC. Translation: CASRSQGPGANVLTF.

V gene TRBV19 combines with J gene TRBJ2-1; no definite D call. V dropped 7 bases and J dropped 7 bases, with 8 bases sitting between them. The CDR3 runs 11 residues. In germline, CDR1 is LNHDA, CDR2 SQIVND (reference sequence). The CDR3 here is CASTARNEQFF. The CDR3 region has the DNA TGTGCCAGTACCGCCCGAAATGAGCAGTTCTTC.

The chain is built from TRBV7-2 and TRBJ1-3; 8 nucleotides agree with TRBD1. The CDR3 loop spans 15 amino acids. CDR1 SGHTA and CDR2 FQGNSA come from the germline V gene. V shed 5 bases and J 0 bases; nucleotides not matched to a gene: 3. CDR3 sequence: CASSTTGGSGNTIYF. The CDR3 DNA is TGTGCCAGCAGCACCACAGGGGGCTCTGGAAACACCATATATTTT.

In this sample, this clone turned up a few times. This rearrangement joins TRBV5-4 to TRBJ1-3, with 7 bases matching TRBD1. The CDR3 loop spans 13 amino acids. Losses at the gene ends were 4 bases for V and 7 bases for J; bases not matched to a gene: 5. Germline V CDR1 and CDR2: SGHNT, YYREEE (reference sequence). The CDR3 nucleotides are TGTGCCAGCAGCCTGGACAGGTACAACACCATATATTTT. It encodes CASSLDRYNTIYF.

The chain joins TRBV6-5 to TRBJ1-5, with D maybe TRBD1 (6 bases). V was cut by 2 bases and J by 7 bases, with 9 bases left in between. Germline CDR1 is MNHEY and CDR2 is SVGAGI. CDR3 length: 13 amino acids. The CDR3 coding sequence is TGTGCCAGCAGTTACCCGGGGGGCCAGCCCCAGCATTTT. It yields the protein CASSYPGGQPQHF.

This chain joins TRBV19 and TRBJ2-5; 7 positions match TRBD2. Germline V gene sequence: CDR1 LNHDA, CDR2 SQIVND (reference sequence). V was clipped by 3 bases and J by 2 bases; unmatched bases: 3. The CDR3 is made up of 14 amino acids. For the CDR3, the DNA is TGTGCCAGTAGTATTTACGGGAGGCAAGAGACCCAGTACTTC. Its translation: CASSIYGRQETQYF.

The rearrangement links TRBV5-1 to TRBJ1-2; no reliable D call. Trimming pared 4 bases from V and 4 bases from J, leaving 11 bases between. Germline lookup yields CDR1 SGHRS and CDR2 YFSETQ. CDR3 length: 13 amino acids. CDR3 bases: TGCGCCAGCAGCGCGGAGGGATCCTATGGCTACACCTTC. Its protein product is CASSAEGSYGYTF. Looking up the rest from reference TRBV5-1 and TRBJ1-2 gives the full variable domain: KAGVTQTPRYLIKTRGQQVTLSCSPISGHRSVSWYQQTPGQGLQFLFEYFSETQRNKGNFPGRFSGRQFSNSRSEMNVSTLELGDSALYLCASSAEGSYGYTFGSGTRLTVV.

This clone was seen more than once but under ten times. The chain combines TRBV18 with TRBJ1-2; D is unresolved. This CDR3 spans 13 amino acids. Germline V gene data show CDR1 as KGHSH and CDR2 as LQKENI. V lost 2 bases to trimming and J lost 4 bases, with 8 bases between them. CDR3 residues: CASSPGGIYGYTF. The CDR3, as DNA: TGTGCCAGCTCACCAGGAGGGATCTATGGCTACACCTTC.

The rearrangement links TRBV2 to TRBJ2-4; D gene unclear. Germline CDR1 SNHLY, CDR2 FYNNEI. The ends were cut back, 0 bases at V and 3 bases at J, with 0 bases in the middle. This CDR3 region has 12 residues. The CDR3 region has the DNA TGTGCCAGCAGTGAAGCCAAAAACATTCAGTACTTC. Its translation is CASSEAKNIQYF. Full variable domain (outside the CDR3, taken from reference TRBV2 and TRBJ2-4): EPEVTQTPSHQVTQMGQEVILRCVPISNHLYFYWYRQILGQKVEFLVSFYNNEISEKSEIFDDQFSVERPDGSNFTLKIRSTKLEDSAMYFCASSEAKNIQYFGAGTRLSVL.

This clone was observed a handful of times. CDR3 in amino acids: CASSLAPGPEAFF. As DNA, the CDR3 is TGTGCCAGCAGCTTAGCCCCGGGACCTGAAGCTTTCTTT. V usage is TRBV7-9 and J usage is TRBJ1-1, with D perhaps TRBD1 (5 bases). The germline gives CDR1 SEHNR, CDR2 FQNEAQ (reference sequence). CDR3 length: 13 amino acids. V lost 0 bases and J 6 bases, leaving 8 bases between the germline ends.

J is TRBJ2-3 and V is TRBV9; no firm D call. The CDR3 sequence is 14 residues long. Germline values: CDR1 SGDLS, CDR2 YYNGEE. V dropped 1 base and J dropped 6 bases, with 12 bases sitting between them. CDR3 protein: CASSVSSATDTQYF. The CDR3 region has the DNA TGTGCCAGCAGCGTATCCTCTGCCACGGATACGCAGTATTTT. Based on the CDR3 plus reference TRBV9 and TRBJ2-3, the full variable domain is DSGVTQTPKHLITATGQRVTLRCSPRSGDLSVYWYQQSLDQGLQFLIQYYNGEERAKGNILERFSAQQFPDLHSELNLSSLELGDSALYFCASSVSSATDTQYFGPGTRLTVL.

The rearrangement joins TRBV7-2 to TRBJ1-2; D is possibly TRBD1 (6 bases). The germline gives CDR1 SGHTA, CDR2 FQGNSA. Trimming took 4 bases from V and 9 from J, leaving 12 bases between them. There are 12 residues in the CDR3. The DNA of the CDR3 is TGTGCCAGCAGCTCAAACGGACAGAGCTACACCTTC. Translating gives CASSSNGQSYTF.

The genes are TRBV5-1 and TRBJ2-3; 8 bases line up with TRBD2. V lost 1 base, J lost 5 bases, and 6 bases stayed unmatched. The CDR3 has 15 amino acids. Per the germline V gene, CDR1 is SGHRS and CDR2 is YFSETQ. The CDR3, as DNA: TGCGCCAGCAGCTTGTCCCGGGGGGGCATAGATACGCAGTATTTT. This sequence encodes CASSLSRGGIDTQYF. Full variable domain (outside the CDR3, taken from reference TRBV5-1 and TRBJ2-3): KAGVTQTPRYLIKTRGQQVTLSCSPISGHRSVSWYQQTPGQGLQFLFEYFSETQRNKGNFPGRFSGRQFSNSRSEMNVSTLELGDSALYLCASSLSRGGIDTQYFGPGTRLTVL.

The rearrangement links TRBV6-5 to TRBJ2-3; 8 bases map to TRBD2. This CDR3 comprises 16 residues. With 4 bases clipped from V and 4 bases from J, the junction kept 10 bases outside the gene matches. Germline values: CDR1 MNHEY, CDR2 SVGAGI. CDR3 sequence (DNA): TGTGCCAGCAGTTCCCATCTAGCGGGTGAGGCAGATACGCAGTATTTT. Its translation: CASSSHLAGEADTQYF.